The 17 T cell receptor beta chains presented below share a single source sample, sequenced in a study of response to subunit inactivated influenza vaccine. Each CDR3 protein gets one entry after TCRdb re-called the RT-PCR reads with MiXCR. Of about 500,000 distinct CDR3 sequences in the sample, approximately 17% were seen once. The sample was CD4+ T cells sorted from PBMCs, taken 23 to 25 months after vaccination. All receptors derive from a man aged 45 to 70 who received an inactivated influenza vaccine.

The gene calls are TRBV29-1 and TRBJ2-7; D might be TRBD2 (6 bases). V dropped 5 bases and J dropped 4 bases, with 15 bases sitting between them. The CDR3 loop spans 13 amino acids. The germline V gene has CDR1 SQVTM and CDR2 ANQGSEA. CDR3 nucleotide sequence: TGCAGCGTTCGAAGGGCAGGGAGGTACGAGCAGTACTTC. It encodes CSVRRAGRYEQYF.

The CDR3 DNA reads as TGTGCCAGCAGCTCCGGCAGCGTCCGTGCTTATGGCTACACCTTC. This sequence encodes CASSSGSVRAYGYTF. The chain joins TRBV7-9 to TRBJ1-2; D ambiguous. V was cut by 4 bases and J by 5 bases, with 17 bases left in between. CDR1 and CDR2 from the germline V gene are SEHNR and FQNEAQ (reference sequence). CDR3 length: 15 amino acids.

Only a few counts were recorded for this clonotype. The chain is built from TRBV20-1 and TRBJ2-3; 9 bases match TRBD1. The ends lost 2 bases at V and 5 bases at J; junction bases unmatched: 14. In germline, CDR1 is DFQATT, CDR2 SNEGSKA (reference sequence). The CDR3 spans 17 residues. This chain's CDR3 is CSARKLVRGQGRDTQYF. The CDR3 DNA reads TGCAGTGCTAGAAAATTGGTACGGGGACAGGGACGAGATACGCAGTATTTT.

The rearrangement joins TRBV2 to TRBJ1-5, with 8 bases aligning to TRBD1. This CDR3 has 19 residues. Germline V gene data show CDR1 as SNHLY and CDR2 as FYNNEI. The trim removed 1 base at V and 1 base at J, leaving 12 bases unmatched. CDR3 loop: CASSEVWVSRTGSNQPQHF. Written as DNA, the CDR3 is TGTGCCAGCAGTGAAGTTTGGGTCTCTAGGACAGGGAGCAATCAGCCCCAGCATTTT.

The rearrangement uses TRBV20-1 and TRBJ2-4, with 10 bases aligning to TRBD1. The junction had 5 bases not matched to a gene; V was cut back by 0 bases and J by 6 bases. Germline V gene lookup returns CDR1 DFQATT and CDR2 SNEGSKA (reference sequence). The CDR3 totals 15 residues. CDR3 loop: CSARDIRTGGNIQYF. CDR3 nucleotides: TGCAGTGCTAGAGATATAAGGACAGGGGGAAACATTCAGTACTTC.

This clonotype turned up a few times. The chain carries TRBV7-6 and TRBJ2-7; 9 bases fit TRBD1. Germline V CDR1 and CDR2: SGHVS, FNYEAQ. Trimming cost V 3 bases and J 6 bases; bases outside gene matches: 6. The CDR3 is 14 amino acids. CDR3 DNA: TGTGCCAGCAGCTTCAGGACAGGGGAGGGCGAGCAGTACTTC. Residues: CASSFRTGEGEQYF.

The chain employs TRBV20-1 and TRBJ1-4, with a weak D call TRBD1 (6 bases). Looked up from germline, CDR1 is DFQATT and CDR2 is SNEGSKA (reference sequence). V lost 3 bases and J 5 bases, leaving 13 bases between the germline ends. CDR3 length: 14 amino acids. CDR3: CSASGGALNEKLFF. In DNA, the CDR3 is TGCAGTGCTAGCGGGGGGGCCCTAAATGAAAAACTGTTTTTT.

This clonotype was recorded at least ten times. A junction end diverges from the germline sequence, so it may reflect a read error. The chain links TRBV27 to TRBJ2-7, with D possibly matching TRBD2 (5 bases). The CDR3 has 11 residues. CDR1 is MNHEY and CDR2 is SMNVEV in the germline V gene (reference sequence). The CDR3 protein is CASSRGGEQYF. The CDR3 region has the DNA TGCGCCAGCAGCAGAGGAGGCGAGCAGTACTTC.

This clonotype was recorded many times. The V call is TRBV15, the J call TRBJ2-7; TRBD1 is a possible D gene (6 bases). V shed 3 bases and J shed 2 bases, with 11 bases lying between them. The CDR3 length is 14 residues. The V gene's germline CDR1 is LNHNV and CDR2 YYDKDF (reference sequence). CDR3 nucleotide sequence: TGTGCCACCAGCAGGCAAGGACAGACCTACGAGCAGTACTTC. It is translated as CATSRQGQTYEQYF. The whole variable domain, remainder taken from reference TRBV15 and TRBJ2-7, is DAMVIQNPRYQVTQFGKPVTLSCSQTLNHNVMYWYQQKSSQAPKLLFHYYDKDFNNEADTPDNFQSRRPNTSFCFLDIRSPGLGDTAMYLCATSRQGQTYEQYFGPGTRLTVT.

In its sample, this clonotype was seen a few times. The CDR3 DNA reads TGTGCCATCAGCGAAGGACAGGACCTCACAGATACGCAGTATTTT. Amino acid sequence: CAISEGQDLTDTQYF. This chain uses TRBV10-3 with TRBJ2-3, with TRBD1 identical over 7 bases. V shed 6 bases, J shed 2 bases, and the junction held 8 bases outside the gene matches. The CDR3 consists of 15 residues. In germline, CDR1 is ENHRY, CDR2 SYGVKD.

This clonotype was seen ten or more times. The rearrangement joins TRBV7-2 to TRBJ1-2; weak D call: TRBD1 (5 bases). The CDR3 is 13 residues long. In germline, CDR1 is SGHTA, CDR2 FQGNSA. Trimming left V 5 bases short and J 0 bases short, with 7 bases between. CDR3 DNA sequence: TGTGCCAGCAGCCCGGACACTAACTATGGCTACACCTTC. It is translated as CASSPDTNYGYTF.

V usage is TRBV7-9 and J usage is TRBJ1-4, with 7 bases aligning to TRBD1. Germline assignment: CDR1 SEHNR and CDR2 FQNEAQ (reference sequence). This CDR3 has 16 amino acids. J was trimmed by 2 bases and V by 2 bases; bases with no gene match: 5. The DNA of the CDR3 is TGTGCCAGCAGCTTATTCCCGGGACAGACTAATGAAAAACTGTTTTTT. It codes for CASSLFPGQTNEKLFF.

This clonotype turned up a few times. V is TRBV24-1 and J is TRBJ2-1, with D unresolved. Germline V gene lookup returns CDR1 KGHDR and CDR2 SFDVKD. V gave up 4 bases and J gave up 5 bases, with 2 bases separating them. CDR3 length equals 11 residues. The CDR3 is CATSENNEQFF. Here the CDR3 DNA reads TGTGCCACCAGTGAGAACAATGAGCAGTTCTTC.

In this sample, this clonotype turned up many times. The chain has TRBV3-1 and TRBJ2-7; either TRBD1 or TRBD2 may fit D (5 bases each). CDR3 length equals 14 residues. Germline CDR1 LGHDT, CDR2 YNNKEL (reference sequence). With 4 bases removed from V and 7 bases from J, the gap between germline ends came to 17 bases. The DNA for the CDR3 is TGTGCCAGCAGCCCTTTCCCCGGGGCTAGGGAGCAGTACTTC. Its protein product is CASSPFPGAREQYF.

This clonotype was observed a handful of times. V and J are TRBV20-1 and TRBJ1-1; TRBD1 matches 7 bases. With 2 bases clipped from V and 3 bases from J, the junction kept 9 bases outside the gene matches. The CDR3 loop spans 15 amino acids. CDR1 and CDR2 from the germline V gene are DFQATT and SNEGSKA (reference sequence). This CDR3 reads CSARTLQGQDTEAFF. CDR3 coding DNA: TGCAGTGCTAGAACGTTACAGGGGCAGGACACTGAAGCTTTCTTT.

The V gene is TRBV28, the J gene TRBJ2-2; TRBD1 might be the D (6 bases). The CDR3 contains 14 residues. V gave up 6 bases and J gave up 5 bases, with 13 bases separating them. The germline V gene has CDR1 MDHEN and CDR2 SYDVKM. CDR3: CASRTGTPTGELFF. The CDR3 nucleotides are TGTGCCAGCAGAACCGGGACACCGACCGGGGAGCTGTTTTTT.

CDR3 sequence (DNA): TGTGCCAGCAGCTTAGCGCAGGACAGCCCCTACGAGCAGTACTTC. It yields the protein CASSLAQDSPYEQYF. The chain recombines TRBV7-2 with TRBJ2-7; perhaps TRBD1 as D (6 bases). Germline V CDR1 and CDR2: SGHTA, FQGNSA. The CDR3 sequence is 15 residues long. V lost 0 bases, J lost 2 bases, and 11 bases lay in between.